The sequence of this T cell receptor beta chain was determined in a study of cytomegalovirus exposure and HLA in healthy donors. Points from the study as a whole: The only immune exposure information that was available was CMV serostatus.

A multiplex PCR was run with 60 Vbeta primers and 13 Jbeta primers. The method was immunoSEQ multiplex PCR; TCRdb's version includes in-frame clones alone and lacks a portion of them. The repertoire holds some 86,000 clones, with 75% to 85% as singletons. The V segment lost 5 bases and the J segment 1 base; nucleotides outside the gene matches: 17. Germline CDR1 is SQVTM and CDR2 is ANQGSEA. The CDR3 runs to 18 residues. Worth noting for this clone: As yet, its antigen is unknown.

Material: PBMCs. The source of this sequence is a woman aged 40 to 50 in good health and CMV-seropositive. This chain uses TRBV29-1 with TRBJ1-1, with 9 bases lining up with TRBD1. In DNA, the CDR3 is TGCAGCGTTCTTTACTCGCCGGGACAGGGAATCGGGAACACTGAAGCTTTCTTT. The encoded protein is CSVLYSPGQGIGNTEAFF.